This section outlines one TCR beta chain sequence together with its context. This sample stems from a study of blood T cell repertoires in COVID-19. Study as a whole: Material from acute and convalescent COVID-19 was sourced from the United States, Italy and Spain. PBMCs, B-cell-depleted T cells, or T cells provided the cDNA or gDNA that made up the material.

The CDR3 length is 17 residues. Looked up from germline, CDR1 is LGHNA and CDR2 is YNFKEQ. The ends lost 5 bases at V and 2 bases at J; junction bases unmatched: 10. The table came from immunoSEQ multiplex PCR; TCRdb's copy has only in-frame clones and leaves some out. The sample yields hundreds of thousands of clones, around nine tenths seen once. The sequence came from a woman in her twenties or thirties with acute or convalescent COVID-19. Sequences were obtained from peripheral blood. The chain has TRBV4-2 and TRBJ2-2; 8 positions agree with TRBD1. DNA of the CDR3: TGTGCCAGCAGCAAAAACGAACCAGGGGGCAACACCGGGGAGCTGTTTTTT. Its translation: CASSKNEPGGNTGELFF.